One and the same sample provided the 26 T cell receptor beta chains below, sequenced in a study of beta chain features in type 1 diabetes. Study results and caveats: Significant though moderate, a shortening of TCRB CDR3s appeared in all four CD4+ subsets of Type 1 diabetes patients.

Isolated RNA was reverse transcribed in full, so expressed TCRB transcripts were sequenced. The table came from immunoSEQ multiplex PCR; TCRdb's copy has only in-frame clones and leaves some out. The sample lists a few hundred thousand clones, approximately 25% seen once, with more than 0.009% in the top ten. Their target antigens are unknown. Sequences were obtained from naive CD4+ T cells from blood. All receptors come from a woman aged 25-40 years with type 1 diabetes.

This clone occurred a few times. The chain links TRBV11-2 to TRBJ2-7; 8 positions match TRBD1. Germline values: CDR1 SGHAT, CDR2 FQNNGV. J gave up 3 bases and V 3 bases, and 7 bases lay outside the gene matches. CDR3 length: 15 amino acids. Here the CDR3 DNA reads TGTGCCAGCAGCTTTAGGACAGGGACCTTCTACGAGCAGTACTTC. Its translation: CASSFRTGTFYEQYF. Full variable domain (remainder filled in from reference TRBV11-2 and TRBJ2-7): EAGVAQSPRYKIIEKRQSVAFWCNPISGHATLYWYQQILGQGPKLLIQFQNNGVVDDSQLPKDRFSAERLKGVDSTLKIQPAKLEDSAVYLCASSFRTGTFYEQYFGPGTRLTVT.

This rearrangement joins TRBV5-1 to TRBJ1-2; D not resolved. The V end was cut by 1 base, the J end by 2 bases, with 9 bases between. The CDR3 length is 14 residues. The germline V gene has CDR1 SGHRS and CDR2 YFSETQ. CDR3 amino acids: CASSLLEGNYGYTF. The CDR3 DNA is TGCGCCAGCAGCTTGCTAGAGGGAAACTATGGCTACACCTTC.

J is TRBJ1-1 and V is TRBV29-1, with TRBD1 matching 8 bases. Germline V gene data show CDR1 as SQVTM and CDR2 as ANQGSEA. The V gene end was trimmed by 4 bases and the J gene end by 0 bases; junction bases not matched to a gene: 1. CDR3 length: 13 residues. The CDR3 nucleotides read TGCAGCGTTGCGACAGGGGTGAACACTGAAGCTTTCTTT. This encodes CSVATGVNTEAFF.

The genes are TRBV6-4 and TRBJ2-1; TRBD2 agrees at 9 bases. The V gene's germline CDR1 is MRHNA and CDR2 SNTAGT. The CDR3 is 14 residues long. Trimming cost V 6 bases and J 5 bases; bases outside gene matches: 5. CDR3 amino acids: CASSDLAGNNEQFF. CDR3 coding DNA: TGTGCCAGCAGCGACCTAGCGGGAAACAATGAGCAGTTCTTC.

The chain couples TRBV27 to TRBJ1-5; D is unclear. V lost 6 bases to trimming and J lost 7 bases, with 13 bases between them. The CDR3 spans 13 residues. The germline V gene encodes CDR1 MNHEY and CDR2 SMNVEV (reference sequence). The CDR3 sequence: CASSPQVYQPQHF. The CDR3 nucleotides are TGTGCCAGCAGCCCCCAGGTCTACCAGCCCCAGCATTTT.

This clone showed up just a few times. The chain couples TRBV28 to TRBJ1-2; no definite D call. Germline V gives CDR1 MDHEN, CDR2 SYDVKM. Trimming took off 3 bases at V and 4 bases at J, with 6 bases between the two ends. CDR3 length: 12 residues. The CDR3 DNA is TGTGCCAGCAGTTTGGAGGGCTATGGCTACACCTTC. This gives the protein CASSLEGYGYTF.

This clone was detected only a few times. Additional DNA sequences in this sample encode the identical CDR3. The J gene is TRBJ2-5, the V gene TRBV5-4; TRBD2 might be the D (6 bases). The germline V gene has CDR1 SGHNT and CDR2 YYREEE (reference sequence). V lost 4 bases and J 0 bases, leaving 7 bases between the germline ends. The CDR3 is 13 residues long. The CDR3 protein is CASSRDYQETQYF. CDR3 DNA sequence: TGTGCCAGCAGCCGGGACTACCAAGAGACCCAGTACTTC.

A remark on this clone: Distinct nucleotide sequences in the sample also encode this CDR3. The chain employs TRBV28 and TRBJ2-3; TRBD2 aligns across 7 bases. CDR1 MDHEN and CDR2 SYDVKM come from the germline V gene. CDR3 length: 12 amino acids. V gave up 6 bases and J gave up 9 bases; unmatched junction bases: 6. DNA of the CDR3: TGTGCCAGCAGCCTGGCCGGGGGGACGCAGTATTTT. It is translated as CASSLAGGTQYF.

This clone was seen a few times. The chain has TRBV29-1 and TRBJ1-4, with D uncertain. The CDR3 is 15 residues long. Trimming removed 4 bases from V and 8 bases from J, with 20 bases in between. CDR1 is SQVTM and CDR2 is ANQGSEA in the germline V gene. This CDR3 reads CSVATNSGSSEKLFF. For the CDR3, the DNA is TGCAGCGTTGCCACGAACAGCGGATCCAGCGAAAAACTGTTTTTT.

V is TRBV9 and J is TRBJ1-5, with 9 bases identical to TRBD1. The CDR3 extends over 15 amino acids. After removal of 3 bases from V and 4 bases from J, the junction contained 5 bases not matched to a gene. The germline CDR1 and CDR2 sequences are SGDLS and YYNGEE. Here the CDR3 reads CASSAGTGRNQPQHF. As DNA, the CDR3 is TGTGCCAGCAGCGCCGGGACAGGGAGGAATCAGCCCCAGCATTTT. Full variable domain (missing parts from reference TRBV9 and TRBJ1-5): DSGVTQTPKHLITATGQRVTLRCSPRSGDLSVYWYQQSLDQGLQFLIQYYNGEERAKGNILERFSAQQFPDLHSELNLSSLELGDSALYFCASSAGTGRNQPQHFGDGTRLSIL.

This clone was observed a handful of times. Sequence at one end of the junction differs from germline and may be a read error. The chain joins TRBV7-9 to TRBJ2-7; no clear D. The V gene's germline CDR1 is SEHNR and CDR2 FQNEAQ (reference sequence). CDR3 size: 12 residues. The DNA of the CDR3 is TGTGCCAGCACCTTACAGAACTACGAGCAGTACTTC. Translating gives CASTLQNYEQYF.

This chain uses TRBV9 with TRBJ2-3, with D tentatively TRBD2 (6 bases). The germline V gene has CDR1 SGDLS and CDR2 YYNGEE. V gave up 0 bases and J gave up 6 bases, with 20 bases separating them. The CDR3 extends over 17 amino acids. CDR3 amino acids: CASSVVVGGLNGDTQYF. The CDR3 nucleotides are TGTGCCAGCAGCGTAGTAGTGGGAGGACTTAACGGGGATACGCAGTATTTT.

This clone was counted a single time. The CDR3 nucleotides read TGTGCCAGCAGCGTAGCTAGCGGAGGTTACTACGAGCAGTACTTC. Translating gives CASSVASGGYYEQYF. The V and J genes are TRBV9 and TRBJ2-7; TRBD2 matches at 7 bases. The V segment lost 0 bases and the J segment 3 bases; nucleotides outside the gene matches: 6. Germline V gene sequence: CDR1 SGDLS, CDR2 YYNGEE. The length of the CDR3 is 15 residues.

This sequence joins TRBV7-3 and TRBJ1-2, with unresolved D. V lost 5 bases to trimming and J lost 2 bases, with 12 bases between them. This CDR3 has 14 amino acids. The V gene's germline CDR1 is SGHTA and CDR2 FQGTGA. The CDR3 coding sequence is TGTGCCAGCAGCGAGAGCCCGGGGAACTATGGCTACACCTTC. Protein: CASSESPGNYGYTF.

The CDR3 loop is CSVVQGALNTEAFF. DNA of the CDR3: TGCAGCGTTGTACAGGGGGCCTTGAACACTGAAGCTTTCTTT. The rearrangement uses TRBV29-1 and TRBJ1-1; TRBD1 matches at 9 bases. The germline CDR1 and CDR2 sequences are SQVTM and ANQGSEA. The CDR3 extends over 14 amino acids. V trimming: 4 bases; J trimming: 0 bases; junction bases outside the gene matches: 3.

The CDR3 bases are TGTGCCACCAGCAGAGATCTAAACGAAAAACTGTTTTTT. As protein: CATSRDLNEKLFF. This chain uses TRBV15 with TRBJ1-4; D not resolved. Germline V lookup: CDR1 LNHNV, CDR2 YYDKDF (reference sequence). Trimming shortened V by 0 bases and J by 8 bases, and 7 bases separated the two germline ends. This CDR3 contains 13 residues.

This clone was detected a few times. The sample carries other DNA sequences with the same CDR3. The V gene is TRBV25-1, the J gene TRBJ2-1; D perhaps matches TRBD2 (5 bases). Germline V gene sequence: CDR1 MGHDK, CDR2 SYGVNS. The V end lost 2 bases, the J end lost 4 bases, and 6 bases lay between the germline ends. CDR3 length equals 13 residues. This CDR3 is CASSEGGYNEQFF. The CDR3, as DNA: TGTGCCAGCAGTGAAGGCGGGTACAATGAGCAGTTCTTC.

The gene calls are TRBV28 and TRBJ1-1; the D gene is possibly TRBD1 (5 bases). CDR1 MDHEN and CDR2 SYDVKM come from the germline V gene. The V end lost 3 bases, the J end lost 9 bases, and 11 bases lay between the germline ends. This CDR3 is 12 amino acids long. CDR3 sequence reads: CASSFFRTQAFF. Written as DNA, the CDR3 is TGTGCCAGCAGTTTTTTCCGGACACAAGCTTTCTTT. Full variable domain (missing parts from reference TRBV28 and TRBJ1-1): DVKVTQSSRYLVKRTGEKVFLECVQDMDHENMFWYRQDPGLGLRLIYFSYDVKMKEKGDIPEGYSVSREKKERFSLILESASTNQTSMYLCASSFFRTQAFFGQGTRLTVV.

This clone occurred a few times. CDR3 residues: CASSVVSSGAGELFF. DNA of the CDR3: TGTGCCAGCAGCGTAGTTTCTAGCGGGGCCGGGGAGCTGTTTTTT. The chain is built from TRBV9 and TRBJ2-2; 9 bases line up with TRBD2. Germline lookup yields CDR1 SGDLS and CDR2 YYNGEE. The CDR3 is 15 amino acids. Trimming removed 0 bases from V and 6 bases from J; junction bases left unmatched: 3.

CDR3 residues: CATTVRGSPEAFF. The CDR3 DNA follows: TGTGCCACCACCGTCCGGGGAAGTCCCGAAGCTTTCTTT. V and J are TRBV15 and TRBJ1-1; unclear D gene. This CDR3 comprises 13 residues. V lost 7 bases to trimming and J lost 8 bases, with 17 bases between them. Looked up from germline, CDR1 is LNHNV and CDR2 is YYDKDF (reference sequence). Using reference TRBV15 and TRBJ1-1 for the parts outside the CDR3, the full variable domain is DAMVIQNPRYQVTQFGKPVTLSCSQTLNHNVMYWYQQKSSQAPKLLFHYYDKDFNNEADTPDNFQSRRPNTSFCFLDIRSPGLGDTAMYLCATTVRGSPEAFFGQGTRLTVV.

The chain has TRBV29-1 and TRBJ1-1; D perhaps matches TRBD1 (5 bases). The CDR3 totals 13 residues. V lost 1 base to trimming and J lost 4 bases, with 10 bases between them. The germline V gene encodes CDR1 SQVTM and CDR2 ANQGSEA. The DNA of the CDR3 is TGCAGCGTTGAAGCGCAGGGCGGCACTGAAGCTTTCTTT. Protein product: CSVEAQGGTEAFF.

V is TRBV30 and J is TRBJ1-3; the D gene is possibly TRBD1 (5 bases). CDR1 GTSNPN and CDR2 SVGIG come from the germline V gene (reference sequence). The V end was cut by 0 bases, the J end by 0 bases, with 12 bases between. This CDR3 spans 16 amino acids. CDR3 loop: CAWSVLIGGSGNTIYF. CDR3 in DNA: TGTGCCTGGAGTGTACTTATCGGGGGCTCTGGAAACACCATATATTTT.

This clone turned up a few times. The chain combines TRBV7-2 with TRBJ2-1; the D gene is possibly TRBD1 (5 bases). Trimming removed 2 bases at V and 8 bases at J, with 7 bases between. Germline V gives CDR1 SGHTA, CDR2 FQGNSA. The CDR3 is 12 residues long. The CDR3 loop is CASSLWGYEQFF. Written as DNA, the CDR3 is TGTGCCAGCAGCTTATGGGGCTATGAGCAGTTCTTC.

This clone showed up just a few times. In the same sample, other DNA sequences code for this CDR3. The V call is TRBV5-1, the J call TRBJ2-5; possible D gene TRBD1, 6 bases. This CDR3 contains 13 residues. Germline CDR1 and CDR2: SGHRS and YFSETQ. V was pared by 1 base and J by 2 bases, with 6 bases between. The CDR3 bases are TGCGCCAGCAGCTTGCAGGGGCAAGAGACCCAGTACTTC. Translated: CASSLQGQETQYF.

The V call is TRBV4-1, the J call TRBJ2-7, with a possible D match to TRBD2 (5 bases). With 1 base removed from V and 5 bases from J, the gap between germline ends came to 9 bases. The CDR3 has 13 amino acids. Per the germline V gene, CDR1 is MGHRA and CDR2 is YSYEKL. CDR3 sequence reads: CASSQVRGHEQYF. CDR3 bases: TGCGCCAGCAGCCAAGTCCGGGGTCACGAGCAGTACTTC.

The chain links TRBV6-6 to TRBJ2-1, with unresolved D. The CDR3 runs 12 residues. Germline assignment: CDR1 MNHNY and CDR2 SVGAGI (reference sequence). V lost 2 bases, J lost 6 bases, and 5 bases lay in between. In DNA, the CDR3 is TGTGCCAGCAGTTACCCTAGCAATGAGCAGTTCTTC. Encoded protein: CASSYPSNEQFF.